The 15 T cell receptor beta chains reported below all come from one sample, sequenced in a study of blood T cell repertoires in COVID-19. The method was immunoSEQ multiplex PCR; TCRdb's version includes in-frame clones alone and lacks a portion of them. The data hold roughly 120,000 clones, with more than 70% observed a single time. The sample taken for sequencing was peripheral blood. The source of these receptors is a woman aged 45 to 65 with acute or convalescent COVID-19.

This sequence joins TRBV19 and TRBJ2-7, with a tentative D call TRBD2 (5 bases). Between the trimmed V and J ends, which lost 7 bases and 2 bases, there was a span of 18 bases. The CDR3 is 15 residues long. In germline, CDR1 is LNHDA, CDR2 SQIVND (reference sequence). The CDR3 spells CASIPPRSGAYEQYF. The DNA of the CDR3 is TGTGCCAGTATCCCCCCGCGGTCCGGGGCCTACGAGCAGTACTTC. The whole variable domain, remainder taken from reference TRBV19 and TRBJ2-7, is DGGITQSPKYLFRKEGQNVTLSCEQNLNHDAMYWYRQDPGQGLRLIYYSQIVNDFQKGDIAEGYSVSREKKESFPLTVTSAQKNPTAFYLCASIPPRSGAYEQYFGPGTRLTVT.

The table lists this clone with a few counts. The J gene is TRBJ2-7, the V gene TRBV30; tentatively, D is TRBD2 (5 bases). The germline V gene encodes CDR1 GTSNPN and CDR2 SVGIG (reference sequence). Trimming took 7 bases from V and 3 from J, leaving 10 bases between them. The CDR3 length is 11 residues. The CDR3: CASGRGYEQYF. CDR3 nucleotides: TGTGCCTCCGGCCGGGGCTACGAGCAGTACTTC.

The chain carries TRBV28 and TRBJ2-2, with 7 nucleotides matching TRBD2. Germline CDR1 and CDR2: MDHEN and SYDVKM. This CDR3 is built from 17 residues. V shed 5 bases, J shed 4 bases, and the junction held 13 bases outside the gene matches. The DNA of the CDR3 is TGTGCCAGCAGTCCCCCCGGGCTAGCGGTTGGCACCGGGGAGCTGTTTTTT. Encoded protein: CASSPPGLAVGTGELFF.

This clone showed up just a few times. The V gene is TRBV5-6, the J gene TRBJ2-7; perhaps TRBD1 as D (5 bases). Between the trimmed V and J ends, which lost 4 bases and 5 bases, there was a span of 13 bases. The CDR3 contains 13 residues. Germline values: CDR1 SGHDT, CDR2 YYEEEE. CDR3 protein: CASSTSTGNEQYF. The CDR3 region has the DNA TGTGCCAGCAGCACTTCAACAGGCAACGAGCAGTACTTC.

V usage is TRBV6-5 and J usage is TRBJ1-4, with 10 bases that match TRBD1. Germline V CDR1 and CDR2: MNHEY, SVGAGI. The CDR3 loop spans 13 amino acids. The V segment lost 5 bases and the J segment 13 bases; nucleotides outside the gene matches: 7. This CDR3 reads CASSPRTGGRLFF. The CDR3 nucleotides read TGTGCCAGCAGTCCCCGGACAGGGGGGAGACTGTTTTTT.

The chain uses TRBV7-6 and TRBJ2-3, with D perhaps matching TRBD2 (6 bases). The V gene lost 4 bases and the J gene lost 0 bases, with 17 bases spanning the gap. The length of the CDR3 is 17 residues. In germline, CDR1 is SGHVS, CDR2 FNYEAQ. The chain's CDR3 is CASSWDWNGASTDTQYF. The DNA for the CDR3 is TGTGCCAGCAGCTGGGACTGGAACGGAGCCAGCACAGATACGCAGTATTTT.

The chain combines TRBV6-6 with TRBJ1-1, with D hard to call. Germline V gene sequence: CDR1 MNHNY, CDR2 SVGAGI (reference sequence). Deletions cut 5 bases from V and 4 bases from J, with 11 bases between. CDR3 length: 13 residues. The CDR3 DNA reads as TGTGCCAGCAGTAGCAGCGGTGGCACTGAAGCTTTCTTT. Its protein product is CASSSSGGTEAFF.

The chain uses TRBV3-1 (or the pseudogene TRBV3-2) and TRBJ1-4; TRBD1 agrees at 7 bases. Germline V gene lookup returns CDR1 LGHDT and CDR2 YNNKEL (reference sequence). This CDR3 spans 14 amino acids. V dropped 5 bases and J dropped 8; count of bases not matched to a gene: 8. Here the CDR3 DNA reads TGTGCCAGCAGCTCACGACAGGGTTTGGAAAAACTGTTTTTT. This translates into CASSSRQGLEKLFF.

The chain uses TRBV5-1 and TRBJ2-1, with 13 positions matching TRBD2. From germline, CDR1 is SGHRS and CDR2 YFSETQ. V trimming: 4 bases; J trimming: 4 bases; junction bases outside the gene matches: 5. The CDR3 has 16 residues. The CDR3 coding sequence is TGCGCCAGCAGCCCCGGGGGACTAGCGGGATACAATGAGCAGTTCTTC. This sequence encodes CASSPGGLAGYNEQFF.

This clone was detected ten times or more. The chain recombines TRBV6-1 with TRBJ2-5; perhaps TRBD1 as D (5 bases). The CDR3 sequence is 13 residues long. V lost 3 bases and J 12 bases, leaving 17 bases between the germline ends. The germline V gene has CDR1 MNHNS and CDR2 SASEGT. CDR3 DNA sequence: TGTGCCAGCAGTGATAAGCCCCAGGCCAGGGAGTACTTC. This codes for CASSDKPQAREYF.

The chain carries TRBV12-3 or TRBV12-4 and TRBJ1-2; the D gene is possibly TRBD1 (6 bases). The CDR3 spans 12 residues. Trimming removed 5 bases at V and 4 bases at J, with 8 bases between. The CDR3 reads CASSGTTYGYTF. The CDR3 nucleotides are TGTGCCAGCAGTGGGACAACCTATGGCTACACCTTC.

This chain links TRBV2 with TRBJ2-7, with 10 nucleotides matching TRBD2. From germline, CDR1 is SNHLY and CDR2 FYNNEI. The junction had 8 bases not matched to a gene; V was cut back by 3 bases and J by 0 bases. The CDR3 is made up of 17 amino acids. The CDR3 reads CASSERLLAGTSYEQYF. The CDR3 region has the DNA TGTGCCAGCAGTGAGCGGCTACTAGCGGGGACCTCCTACGAGCAGTACTTC.

CDR3 residues: CASSQEASGSGRYNEQFF. The CDR3 nucleotides read TGCGCCAGCAGCCAAGAAGCAAGCGGCAGCGGGAGGTACAATGAGCAGTTCTTC. The chain links TRBV4-1 to TRBJ2-1, with 9 nucleotides matching TRBD2. Per the germline V gene, CDR1 is MGHRA and CDR2 is YSYEKL. CDR3 size: 18 residues. Losses at the gene ends were 0 bases for V and 4 bases for J; bases not matched to a gene: 10.

The V and J genes are TRBV5-1 and TRBJ1-5; 8 bases are a match to TRBD1. The CDR3 length is 14 residues. Germline V lookup: CDR1 SGHRS, CDR2 YFSETQ. The V segment lost 4 bases and the J segment 2 bases; nucleotides outside the gene matches: 2. CDR3 amino acids: CASSPGQGNQPQHF. The DNA for the CDR3 is TGCGCCAGCAGCCCGGGACAGGGCAATCAGCCCCAGCATTTT. Full variable domain (remainder filled in from reference TRBV5-1 and TRBJ1-5): KAGVTQTPRYLIKTRGQQVTLSCSPISGHRSVSWYQQTPGQGLQFLFEYFSETQRNKGNFPGRFSGRQFSNSRSEMNVSTLELGDSALYLCASSPGQGNQPQHFGDGTRLSIL.

This chain links TRBV19 with TRBJ1-4; no firm D call. The V and J ends lost 0 bases and 8 bases respectively, with 7 bases between them. The CDR3 loop spans 13 amino acids. Germline V lookup: CDR1 LNHDA, CDR2 SQIVND (reference sequence). CDR3: CASSIDAGEKLFF. The DNA for the CDR3 is TGTGCCAGTAGTATAGATGCGGGGGAAAAACTGTTTTTT. The variable domain in full, with the rest retrieved from reference TRBV19 and TRBJ1-4, is DGGITQSPKYLFRKEGQNVTLSCEQNLNHDAMYWYRQDPGQGLRLIYYSQIVNDFQKGDIAEGYSVSREKKESFPLTVTSAQKNPTAFYLCASSIDAGEKLFFGSGTQLSVL.